This is a list of T cell receptor beta chains from one sample in a study of blood T cell repertoires in COVID-19. Sequenced by immunoSEQ multiplex PCR; TCRdb stores in-frame clones only, minus some. The sample lists 150,000 to 180,000 clones, about 85% occurring once. The sequenced sample was peripheral blood. The origin of the receptors is a woman aged 60-75 years with COVID-19, enrolled during active disease. CDR3s include the opening cysteine and the closing phenylalanine or tryptophan. The D gene is left open where the match is weak. Rows may omit the clone size; those that give it use once, few, many or a size class.

TRBJ1-2 | TRBD1 | TRBV5-5 | - | CASSLWDRDRGRLGGYTF | TGTGCCAGCAGCTTGTGGGACCGAGACAGGGGGCGATTGGGTGGCTACACCTTC
TRBJ1-2 | - | TRBV6-5 | - | CASKAGSSYGYTF | TGTGCCAGCAAGGCAGGGTCAAGCTATGGCTACACCTTC
TRBJ1-1 | - | TRBV19 | once | CAGGGGLNTEAFF | TGTGCCGGGGGGGGCGGATTGAACACTGAAGCTTTCTTT
TRBJ1-1 | - | TRBV25-1 | - | CASSPLGGLNTEAFF | TGTGCCAGCAGCCCTTTAGGGGGATTGAACACTGAAGCTTTCTTT
TRBJ2-1 | TRBD2 | TRBV3-1/TRBV3-2 | few | CASSHIASGRSNNEQFF | TGTGCCAGCAGCCATATCGCTAGCGGGAGGTCGAACAATGAGCAGTTCTTC
TRBJ1-1 | TRBD1 | TRBV29-1 | - | CSGNRGQAEAFF | TGCAGCGGCAACAGGGGGCAAGCTGAAGCTTTCTTT
TRBJ1-5 | - | TRBV4-1 | - | CASSLLPQALINQPQHF | TGCGCCAGCAGCCTTCTTCCCCAGGCCCTCATCAATCAGCCCCAGCATTTT
TRBJ1-3 | - | TRBV6-5 | - | CASRRQSGNTIYF | TGTGCCAGCAGAAGACAGTCCGGAAACACCATATATTTT
TRBJ2-7 | TRBD2 | TRBV5-1 | - | CASSLAGTSKYEQYF | TGCGCCAGCAGCCTGGCCGGGACTAGCAAGTACGAGCAGTACTTC
TRBJ1-4 | - | TRBV9 | once | CASSVGRRSEKLFF | TGTGCCAGCAGCGTAGGAAGGAGGAGTGAAAAACTGTTTTTT
TRBJ1-3 | - | TRBV15 | - | CATSFQGTGNTIYF | TGTGCCACCAGCTTCCAGGGAACTGGAAACACCATATATTTT
TRBJ2-2 | - | TRBV19 | - | CASSKRQNANTGELFF | TGTGCCAGTAGTAAAAGACAGAACGCGAACACCGGGGAGCTGTTTTTT
TRBJ1-1 | - | TRBV6-5 | - | CASSSVGRGKAFF | TGTGCCAGCAGCTCGGTCGGCCGCGGGAAAGCTTTCTTT
TRBJ1-5 | - | TRBV30 | - | CAYSTGNNQPQHF | TGTGCCTACTCGACAGGTAACAATCAGCCCCAGCATTTT
TRBJ1-5 | - | TRBV7-8 | - | CASSGQNNQPQHF | TGTGCCAGCAGCGGGCAGAACAATCAGCCCCAGCATTTT
TRBJ1-4 | TRBD1 | TRBV6-5 | - | CASRDTGVGEKLFF | TGTGCCAGCAGGGACACAGGGGTAGGCGAAAAACTGTTTTTT
TRBJ2-1 | TRBD2 | TRBV3-1/TRBV3-2 | - | CASSLNSGRGYNEQFF | TGTGCCAGCAGCCTTAATAGCGGGAGGGGCTACAATGAGCAGTTCTTC
TRBJ1-2 | - | TRBV14 | - | CASSQGPSYTF | TGTGCCAGCAGCCAAGGACCTAGTTACACCTTC
TRBJ1-6 | - | TRBV5-5 | once | CASSLEPFYGSPLHF | TGTGCCAGCAGCTTGGAGCCGTTTTACGGTTCACCCCTCCACTTT
TRBJ2-2 | TRBD2 | TRBV7-3 | - | CASSLYPSGGTNTGELFF | TGTGCCAGCAGCTTATATCCTAGCGGGGGCACGAACACCGGGGAGCTGTTTTTT
TRBJ2-5 | TRBD2 | TRBV3-1/TRBV3-2 | - | CASSQRGLAGAETQYF | TGTGCCAGCAGCCAACGAGGACTAGCGGGGGCGGAGACCCAGTACTTC
TRBJ2-3 | TRBD2 | TRBV27 | - | CASALPGLVTDTQYF | TGTGCCAGCGCATTACCGGGACTAGTGACAGATACGCAGTATTTT
TRBJ2-1 | TRBD2 | TRBV6-5 | once | CASVSSGSNEQFF | TGTGCCAGCGTGTCTAGCGGGAGCAATGAGCAGTTCTTC
TRBJ1-1 | - | TRBV5-1 | once | CASSLNGVGTSNTEAFF | TGCGCCAGCAGCTTGAATGGGGTAGGGACATCTAACACTGAAGCTTTCTTT
TRBJ2-1 | TRBD2 | TRBV5-1 | - | CASSLDASGIYNEQFF | TGCGCCAGCAGCTTGGATGCTAGCGGGATATACAATGAGCAGTTCTTC
TRBJ1-5 | TRBD1 | TRBV5-1 | - | CASSFLGQGNEPQHF | TGCGCCAGCAGCTTCTTGGGACAGGGGAATGAGCCCCAGCATTTT
TRBJ1-6 | - | TRBV5-1 | few | CASSRQSPSYNSPLHF | TGCGCCAGCAGCCGACAGTCGCCCTCCTATAATTCACCCCTCCACTTT
TRBJ1-2 | TRBD1 | TRBV19 | few | CASSIDRREDRAANYGYTF | TGTGCCAGTAGTATAGATCGAAGGGAGGACAGGGCTGCTAACTATGGCTACACCTTC
TRBJ1-2 | TRBD1 | TRBV19 | - | CASTPPGTGEDYGYTF | TGTGCCAGTACCCCCCCTGGGACAGGGGAAGACTATGGCTACACCTTC